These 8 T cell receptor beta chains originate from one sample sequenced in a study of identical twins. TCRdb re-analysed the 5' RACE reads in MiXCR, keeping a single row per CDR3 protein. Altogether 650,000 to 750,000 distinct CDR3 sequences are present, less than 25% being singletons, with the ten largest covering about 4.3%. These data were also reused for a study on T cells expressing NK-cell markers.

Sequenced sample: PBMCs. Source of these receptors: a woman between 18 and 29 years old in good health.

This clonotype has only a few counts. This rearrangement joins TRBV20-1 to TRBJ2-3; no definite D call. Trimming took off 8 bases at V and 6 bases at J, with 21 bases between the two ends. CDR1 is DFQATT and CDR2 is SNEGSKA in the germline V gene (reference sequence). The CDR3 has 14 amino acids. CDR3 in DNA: TGCAGTCTGGGCGACTCCACGTTCAGGGATACGCAGTATTTT. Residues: CSLGDSTFRDTQYF.

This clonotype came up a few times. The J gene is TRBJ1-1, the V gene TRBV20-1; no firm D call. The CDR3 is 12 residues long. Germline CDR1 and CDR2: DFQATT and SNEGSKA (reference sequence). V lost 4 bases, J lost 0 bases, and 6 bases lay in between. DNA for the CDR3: TGCAGTGCTACCTCAATGAACACTGAAGCTTTCTTT. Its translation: CSATSMNTEAFF.

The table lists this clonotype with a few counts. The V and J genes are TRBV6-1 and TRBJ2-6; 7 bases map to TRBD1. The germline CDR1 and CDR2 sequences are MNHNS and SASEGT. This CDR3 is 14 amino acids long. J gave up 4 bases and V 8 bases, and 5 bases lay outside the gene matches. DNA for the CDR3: TGTGCCAGCGGTACAGGGGACGGGGCCAACGTCCTGACTTTC. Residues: CASGTGDGANVLTF.

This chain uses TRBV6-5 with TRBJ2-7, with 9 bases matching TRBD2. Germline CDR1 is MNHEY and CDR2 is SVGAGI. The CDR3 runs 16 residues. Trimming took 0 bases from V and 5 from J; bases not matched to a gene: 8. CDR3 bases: TGTGCCAGCAGTTACTCGTCGGCTAGCGGGGCCCACGAGCAGTACTTC. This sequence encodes CASSYSSASGAHEQYF.

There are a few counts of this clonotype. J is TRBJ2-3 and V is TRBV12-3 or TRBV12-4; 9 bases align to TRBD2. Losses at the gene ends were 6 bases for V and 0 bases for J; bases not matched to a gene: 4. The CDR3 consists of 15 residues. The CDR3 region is CASSGTSSSTDTQYF. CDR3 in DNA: TGTGCCAGCAGCGGGACTAGCTCTAGCACAGATACGCAGTATTTT.

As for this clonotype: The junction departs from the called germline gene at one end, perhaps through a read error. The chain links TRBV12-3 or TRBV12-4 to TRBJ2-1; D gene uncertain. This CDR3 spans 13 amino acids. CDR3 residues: CASSSQTYSEQFF. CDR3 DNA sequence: TGTGCCAGCAGTTCCCAAACCTACAGTGAGCAGTTCTTC.

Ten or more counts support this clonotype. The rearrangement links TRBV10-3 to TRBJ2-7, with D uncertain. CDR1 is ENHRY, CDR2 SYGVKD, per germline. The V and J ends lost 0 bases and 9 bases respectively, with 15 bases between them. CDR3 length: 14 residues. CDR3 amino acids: CAISESQEPRGQYF. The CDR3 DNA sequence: TGTGCCATCAGTGAGTCGCAGGAGCCCCGAGGGCAGTACTTC.

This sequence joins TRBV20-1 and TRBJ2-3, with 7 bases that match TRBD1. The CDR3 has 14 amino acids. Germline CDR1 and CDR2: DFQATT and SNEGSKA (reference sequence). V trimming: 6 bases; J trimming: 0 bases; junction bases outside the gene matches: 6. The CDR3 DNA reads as TGCAGTGCGCGGACAGGTCCCAGCACAGATACGCAGTATTTT. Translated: CSARTGPSTDTQYF.